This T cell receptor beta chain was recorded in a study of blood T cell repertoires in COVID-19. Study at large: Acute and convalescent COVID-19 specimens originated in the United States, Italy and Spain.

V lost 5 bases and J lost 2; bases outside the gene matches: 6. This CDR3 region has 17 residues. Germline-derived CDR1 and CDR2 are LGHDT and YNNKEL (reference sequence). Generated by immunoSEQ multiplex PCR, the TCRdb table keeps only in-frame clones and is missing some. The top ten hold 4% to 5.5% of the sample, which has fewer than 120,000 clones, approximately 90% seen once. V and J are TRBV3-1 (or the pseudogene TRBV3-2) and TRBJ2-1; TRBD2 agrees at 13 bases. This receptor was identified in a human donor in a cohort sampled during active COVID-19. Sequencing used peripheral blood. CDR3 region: CASSKRTSGGAYNEQFF. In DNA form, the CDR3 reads TGTGCCAGCAGCAAACGGACTAGCGGGGGAGCCTACAATGAGCAGTTCTTC.